The clone carrying this T cell receptor beta chain was recorded many times. Its antigen is not known. With 2 bases removed from V and 1 base from J, the gap between germline ends came to 8 bases. Germline V CDR1 and CDR2: MRHNA, SNTAGT. The CDR3 is 14 residues long. This sample is part of a study of T-cell memory formation after mild COVID-19. On the study more broadly: TCR clustering was largely donor specific. Study-wide results and limits: Confirmation was lacking for SARS-CoV-2 specificity of second-wave clones that peaked on day 37.

Using its own MiXCR run on the 5' RACE reads, TCRdb lists one record per CDR3 protein. The sample has more than 150,000 distinct CDR3 sequences, 20% to 25% seen once. The J gene is TRBJ1-1, the V gene TRBV6-4; no clear D gene. Specimen: PBMCs or a T cell subset sorted from them (not recorded which). The TCR sequence derives from an adult woman who had mild COVID-19 (a few samples of this study predate the infection). Cell type and time point are not known. CDR3 nucleotides: TGTGCCAGCAGTGACGGGTTGGAGAACACTGAAGCTTTCTTT. The encoded protein is CASSDGLENTEAFF.